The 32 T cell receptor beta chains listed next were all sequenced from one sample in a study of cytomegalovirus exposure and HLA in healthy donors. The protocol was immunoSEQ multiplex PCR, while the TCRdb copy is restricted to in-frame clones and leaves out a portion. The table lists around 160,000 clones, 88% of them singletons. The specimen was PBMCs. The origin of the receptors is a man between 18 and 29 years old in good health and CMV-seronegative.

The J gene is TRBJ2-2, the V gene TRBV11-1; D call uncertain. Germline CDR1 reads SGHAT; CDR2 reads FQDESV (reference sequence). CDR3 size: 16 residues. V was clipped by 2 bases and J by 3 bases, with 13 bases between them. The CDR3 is CASSLPGTVDTGELFF. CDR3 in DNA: TGTGCCAGCAGCTTACCTGGAACAGTTGACACCGGGGAGCTGTTTTTT.

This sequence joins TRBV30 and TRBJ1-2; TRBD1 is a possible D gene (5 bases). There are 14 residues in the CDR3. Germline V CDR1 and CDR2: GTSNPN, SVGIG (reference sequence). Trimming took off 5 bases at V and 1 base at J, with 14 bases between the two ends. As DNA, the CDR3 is TGTGCCTGGCGGACAAGACAGAGTAACTATGGCTACACCTTC. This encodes CAWRTRQSNYGYTF.

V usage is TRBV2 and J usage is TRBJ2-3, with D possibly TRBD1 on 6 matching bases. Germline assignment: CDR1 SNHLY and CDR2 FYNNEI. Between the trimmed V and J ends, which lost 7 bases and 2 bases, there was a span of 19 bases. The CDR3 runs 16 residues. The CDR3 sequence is CASTERDWGHTDTQYF. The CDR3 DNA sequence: TGTGCCAGCACCGAGAGGGATTGGGGGCACACAGATACGCAGTATTTT. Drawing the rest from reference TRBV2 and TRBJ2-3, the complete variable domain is EPEVTQTPSHQVTQMGQEVILRCVPISNHLYFYWYRQILGQKVEFLVSFYNNEISEKSEIFDDQFSVERPDGSNFTLKIRSTKLEDSAMYFCASTERDWGHTDTQYFGPGTRLTVL.

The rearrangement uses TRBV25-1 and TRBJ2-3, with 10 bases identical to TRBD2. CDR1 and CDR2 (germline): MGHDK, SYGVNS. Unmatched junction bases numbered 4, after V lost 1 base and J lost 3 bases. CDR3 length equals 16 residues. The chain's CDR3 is CASSESEREGTDTQYF. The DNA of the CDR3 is TGTGCCAGCAGTGAATCGGAGCGGGAGGGTACAGATACGCAGTATTTT.

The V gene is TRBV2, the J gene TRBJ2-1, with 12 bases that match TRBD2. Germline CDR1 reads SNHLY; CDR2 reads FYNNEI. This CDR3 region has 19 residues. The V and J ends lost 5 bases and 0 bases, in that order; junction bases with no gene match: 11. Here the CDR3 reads CASSPSGTSGPSSYNEQFF. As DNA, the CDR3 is TGTGCCAGCAGTCCCTCGGGGACTAGCGGGCCTAGCTCCTACAATGAGCAGTTCTTC.

The CDR3 DNA sequence: TGTGCCAGCAGCGTGGGGGGTAGCGGGGACACAGATACGCAGTATTTT. It specifies CASSVGGSGDTDTQYF. This chain uses TRBV7-6 with TRBJ2-3; 8 nucleotides line up with TRBD2. The CDR3 totals 16 residues. With 5 bases clipped from V and 2 bases from J, the junction kept 9 bases outside the gene matches. CDR1 is SGHVS, CDR2 FNYEAQ, per germline. Supplemented by reference TRBV7-6 and TRBJ2-3, the full variable domain reads GAGVSQSPRYKVTKRGQDVALRCDPISGHVSLYWYRQALGQGPEFLTYFNYEAQQDKSGLPNDRFSAERPEGSISTLTIQRTEQRDSAMYRCASSVGGSGDTDTQYFGPGTRLTVL.

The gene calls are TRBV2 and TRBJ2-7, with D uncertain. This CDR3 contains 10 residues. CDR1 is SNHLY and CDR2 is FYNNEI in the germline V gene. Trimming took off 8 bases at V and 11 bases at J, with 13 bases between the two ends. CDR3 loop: CASYAGFKYF. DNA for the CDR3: TGTGCCAGCTACGCAGGATTTAAGTACTTC.

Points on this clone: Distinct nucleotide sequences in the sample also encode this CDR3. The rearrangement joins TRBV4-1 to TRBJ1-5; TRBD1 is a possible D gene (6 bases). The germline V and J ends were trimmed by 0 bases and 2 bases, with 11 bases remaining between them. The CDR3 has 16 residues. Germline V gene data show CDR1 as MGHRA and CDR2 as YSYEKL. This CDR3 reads CASSQESGAGNQPQHF. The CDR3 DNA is TGCGCCAGCAGCCAAGAATCAGGGGCGGGCAATCAGCCCCAGCATTTT.

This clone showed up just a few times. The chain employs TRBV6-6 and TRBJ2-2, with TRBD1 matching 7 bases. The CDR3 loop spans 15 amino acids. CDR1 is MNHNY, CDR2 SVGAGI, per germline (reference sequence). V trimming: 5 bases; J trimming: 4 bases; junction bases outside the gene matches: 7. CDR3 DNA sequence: TGTGCCAGCAGTAAACAGGGGTTGGGCACCGGGGAGCTGTTTTTT. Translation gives CASSKQGLGTGELFF.

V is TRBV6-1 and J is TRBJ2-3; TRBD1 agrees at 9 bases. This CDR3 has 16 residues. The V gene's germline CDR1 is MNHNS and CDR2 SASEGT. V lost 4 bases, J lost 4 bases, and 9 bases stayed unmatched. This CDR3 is CASSVDPGQGSDTQYF. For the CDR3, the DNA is TGTGCCAGCAGTGTCGACCCGGGACAGGGTTCAGATACGCAGTATTTT.

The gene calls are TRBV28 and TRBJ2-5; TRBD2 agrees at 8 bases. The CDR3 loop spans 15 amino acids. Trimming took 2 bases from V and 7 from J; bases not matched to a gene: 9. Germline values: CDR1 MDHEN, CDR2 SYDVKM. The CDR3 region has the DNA TGTGCCAGCAGTTTACAGGGACACCGGGGGGGGACCCAGTACTTC. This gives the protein CASSLQGHRGGTQYF.

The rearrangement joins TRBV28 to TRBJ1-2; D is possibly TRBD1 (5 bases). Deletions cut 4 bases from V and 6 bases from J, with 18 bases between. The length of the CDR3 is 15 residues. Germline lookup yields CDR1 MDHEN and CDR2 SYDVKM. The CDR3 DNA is TGTGCCAGCAGTTCCCCTTGGGAGGGACCTCATGGCTACACCTTC. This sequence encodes CASSSPWEGPHGYTF.

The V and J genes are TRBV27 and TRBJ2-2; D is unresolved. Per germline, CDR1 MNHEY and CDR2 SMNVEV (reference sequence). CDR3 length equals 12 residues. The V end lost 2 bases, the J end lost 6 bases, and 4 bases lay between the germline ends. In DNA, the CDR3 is TGTGCCAGCAGTTTACCGGCCGGGGAGCTGTTTTTT. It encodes CASSLPAGELFF.

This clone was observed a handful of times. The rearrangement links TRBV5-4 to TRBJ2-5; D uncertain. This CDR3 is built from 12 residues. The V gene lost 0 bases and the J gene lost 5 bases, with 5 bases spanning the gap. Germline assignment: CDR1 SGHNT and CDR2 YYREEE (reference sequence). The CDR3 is CASSLDAETQYF. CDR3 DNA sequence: TGTGCCAGCAGCTTGGATGCGGAGACCCAGTACTTC.

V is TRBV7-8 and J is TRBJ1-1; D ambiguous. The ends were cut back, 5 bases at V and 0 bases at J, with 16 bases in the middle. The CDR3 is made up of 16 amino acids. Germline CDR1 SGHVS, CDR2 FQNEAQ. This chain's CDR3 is CASSRGQAGVNTEAFF. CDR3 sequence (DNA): TGTGCCAGCAGCCGAGGGCAGGCCGGTGTGAACACTGAAGCTTTCTTT.

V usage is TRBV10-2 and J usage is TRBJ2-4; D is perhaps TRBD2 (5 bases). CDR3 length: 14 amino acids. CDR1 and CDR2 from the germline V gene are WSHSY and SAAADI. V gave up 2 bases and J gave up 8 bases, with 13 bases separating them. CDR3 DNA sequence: TGCGCCAGCAGTGAGGGTGGCGGGTTTGACATTCAGTACTTC. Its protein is CASSEGGGFDIQYF.

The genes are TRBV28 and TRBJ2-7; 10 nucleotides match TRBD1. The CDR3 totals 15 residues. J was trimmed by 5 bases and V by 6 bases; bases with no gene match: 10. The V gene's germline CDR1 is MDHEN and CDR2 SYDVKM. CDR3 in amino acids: CASSLGTGDRDEQYV. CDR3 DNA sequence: TGTGCCAGCAGCCTAGGGACAGGGGATCGGGACGAGCAGTACGTC.

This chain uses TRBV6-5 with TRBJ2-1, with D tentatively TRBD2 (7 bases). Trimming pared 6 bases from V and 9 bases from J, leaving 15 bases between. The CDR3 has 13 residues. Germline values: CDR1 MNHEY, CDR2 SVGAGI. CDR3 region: CASRPGGAGEQFF. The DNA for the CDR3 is TGTGCCAGCAGACCTGGGGGGGCAGGTGAGCAGTTCTTC.

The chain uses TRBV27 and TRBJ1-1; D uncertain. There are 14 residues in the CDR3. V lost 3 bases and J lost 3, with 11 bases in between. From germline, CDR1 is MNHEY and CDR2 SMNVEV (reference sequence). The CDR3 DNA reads TGTGCCAGCAGTTTGGAGGGCGAGGACACTGAAGCTTTCTTT. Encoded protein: CASSLEGEDTEAFF.

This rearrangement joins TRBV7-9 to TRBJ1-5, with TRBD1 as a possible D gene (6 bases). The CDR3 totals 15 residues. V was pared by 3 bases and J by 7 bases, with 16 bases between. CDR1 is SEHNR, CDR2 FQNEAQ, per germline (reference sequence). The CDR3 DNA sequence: TGTGCCAGCAGCTTGGGGGCCCTAGGGGCACAGCCCCAGCATTTT. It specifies CASSLGALGAQPQHF.

The CDR3 region is CAIAFHGPHNYGYTF. In DNA, the CDR3 is TGTGCCATCGCGTTCCATGGGCCCCACAACTATGGCTACACCTTC. The J gene is TRBJ1-2, the V gene TRBV7-9; D unresolved. V was pared by 10 bases and J by 2 bases, with 20 bases between. The CDR3 consists of 15 residues. Per the germline V gene, CDR1 is SEHNR and CDR2 is FQNEAQ (reference sequence). The variable domain in full, with the rest retrieved from reference TRBV7-9 and TRBJ1-2, is DTGVSQNPRHKITKRGQNVTFRCDPISEHNRLYWYRQTLGQGPEFLTYFQNEAQLEKSRLLSDRFSAERPKGSFSTLEIQRTEQGDSAMYLCAIAFHGPHNYGYTFGSGTRLTVV.

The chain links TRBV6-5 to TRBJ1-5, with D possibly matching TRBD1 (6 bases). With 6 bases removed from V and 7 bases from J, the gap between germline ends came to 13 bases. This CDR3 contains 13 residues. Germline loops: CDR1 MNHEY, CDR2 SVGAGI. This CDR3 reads CASSYDRYQPQHF. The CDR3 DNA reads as TGTGCCAGCAGCTATGACAGGTACCAGCCCCAGCATTTT.

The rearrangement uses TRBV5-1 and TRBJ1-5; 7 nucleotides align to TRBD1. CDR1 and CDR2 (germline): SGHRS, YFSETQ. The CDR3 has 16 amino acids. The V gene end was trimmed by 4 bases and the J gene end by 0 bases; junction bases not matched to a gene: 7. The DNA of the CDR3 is TGCGCCAGCAGCCTCGGAGGGGGCCCTAGCAATCAGCCCCAGCATTTT. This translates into CASSLGGGPSNQPQHF.

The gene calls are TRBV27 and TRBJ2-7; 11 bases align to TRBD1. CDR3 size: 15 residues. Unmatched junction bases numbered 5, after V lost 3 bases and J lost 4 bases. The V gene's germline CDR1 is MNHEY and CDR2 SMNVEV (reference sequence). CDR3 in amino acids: CASSLAGTGGYEQYV. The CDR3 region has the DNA TGTGCCAGCAGTTTGGCCGGGACAGGGGGGTACGAGCAGTACGTC.

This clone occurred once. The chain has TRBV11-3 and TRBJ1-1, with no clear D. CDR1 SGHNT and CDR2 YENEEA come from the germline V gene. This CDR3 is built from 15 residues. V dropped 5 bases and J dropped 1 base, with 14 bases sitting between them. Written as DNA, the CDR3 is TGTGCCAGCAGCCCCCGAGCAGGCCAGAACACTGAAGCTTTCTTT. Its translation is CASSPRAGQNTEAFF.

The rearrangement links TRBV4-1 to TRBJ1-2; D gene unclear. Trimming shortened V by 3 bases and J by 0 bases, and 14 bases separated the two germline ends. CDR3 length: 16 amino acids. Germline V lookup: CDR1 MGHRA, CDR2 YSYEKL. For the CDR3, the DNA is TGCGCCAGCAGCCATGAATTTCTTGGAGCTAACTATGGCTACACCTTC. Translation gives CASSHEFLGANYGYTF.

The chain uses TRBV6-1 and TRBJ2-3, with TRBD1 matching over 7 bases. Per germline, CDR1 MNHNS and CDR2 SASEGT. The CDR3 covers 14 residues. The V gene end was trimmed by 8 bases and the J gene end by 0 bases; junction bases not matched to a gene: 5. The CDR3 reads CASRQGPSTDTQYF. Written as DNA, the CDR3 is TGTGCCAGCCGACAGGGCCCTAGCACAGATACGCAGTATTTT.

The CDR3 nucleotides are TGCGCCAGCAGCTTGGTTAACCCAGGTTCTGGAAACACCATATATTTT. This sequence encodes CASSLVNPGSGNTIYF. The chain couples TRBV5-1 to TRBJ1-3; D not certain. CDR1 SGHRS and CDR2 YFSETQ come from the germline V gene. The ends were cut back, 0 bases at V and 1 base at J, with 11 bases in the middle. This CDR3 has 16 amino acids.

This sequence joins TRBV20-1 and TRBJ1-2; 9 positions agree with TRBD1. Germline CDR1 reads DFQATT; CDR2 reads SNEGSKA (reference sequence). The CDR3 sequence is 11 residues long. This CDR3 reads CRGDRESGYTF. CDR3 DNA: TGCAGAGGGGACAGGGAGTCTGGCTACACCTTC.

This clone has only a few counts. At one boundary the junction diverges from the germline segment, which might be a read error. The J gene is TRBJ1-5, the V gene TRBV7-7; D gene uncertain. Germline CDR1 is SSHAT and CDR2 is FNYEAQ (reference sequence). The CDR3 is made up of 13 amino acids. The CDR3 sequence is CASSLSLNQPQHF. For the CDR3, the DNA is TGTGCTAGCAGCTTATCTCTTAATCAGCCCCAGCATTTT.

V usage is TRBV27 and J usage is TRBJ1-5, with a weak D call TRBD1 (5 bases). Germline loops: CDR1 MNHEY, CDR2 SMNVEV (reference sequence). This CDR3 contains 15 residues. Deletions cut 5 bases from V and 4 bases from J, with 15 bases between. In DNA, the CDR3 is TGTGCCAGCAGTCACACCTCTAGGGGTAATCAGCCCCAGCATTTT. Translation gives CASSHTSRGNQPQHF.

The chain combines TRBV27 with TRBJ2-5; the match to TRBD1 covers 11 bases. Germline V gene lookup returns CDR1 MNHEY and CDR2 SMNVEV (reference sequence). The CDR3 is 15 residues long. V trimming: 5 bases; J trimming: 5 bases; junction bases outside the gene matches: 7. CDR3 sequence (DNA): TGTGCCAGCAGTCCCCGGACAGGGGGCTTGGAGACCCAGTACTTC. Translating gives CASSPRTGGLETQYF.